The sequence of this TCR beta chain was determined in a study of Ad26.COV2.S vaccination and SARS-CoV-2 variants. Study as a whole: The Ad26.COV2.S arm of the COV1001 trial was where the donor was placed. Regarding the study as a whole: Across vaccine and placebo recipients, the breadth of non-spike TCRs was similar.

Treatment: 15 to 20 received Ad26.COV2.S at low or high dose, single or two shots; about five received placebo; per-sample allocation not given. Sampling was performed 63 days after the first vaccine or placebo injection. The vaccine antigen was prefusion-stabilized Wuhan SARS-CoV-2 spike. With respect to this clone: Its antigen is not identified.

The method was immunoSEQ multiplex PCR; TCRdb's version includes in-frame clones alone and lacks a portion of them. Among a few hundred thousand clones listed, 87% were seen once. The sequenced sample was peripheral blood, obtained in a trial of Ad26.COV2.S vaccine versus placebo. This clonotype was sampled from a person aged 18 to 59 who received the Ad26.COV2.S COVID-19 vaccine or a placebo.

CDR3 region: CASSQRQGYTIYF. For the CDR3, the DNA is TGTGCCAGCAGCCAAAGACAGGGCTACACCATATATTTT. The V call is TRBV3-1 (or the pseudogene TRBV3-2), the J call TRBJ1-3; TRBD1 agrees at 7 bases. The CDR3 has 13 amino acids. Germline CDR1 reads LGHDT; CDR2 reads YNNKEL (reference sequence). J was trimmed by 8 bases and V by 2 bases; bases with no gene match: 3.